This T cell receptor beta chain stems from a study of blood T cell repertoires in COVID-19. In the authors' methods: Amplification of reference gene primers was used by the study to estimate nucleated cell counts. Here immunoSEQ multiplex PCR was the method, and the copy in TCRdb shows in-frame clones only, minus some. The DNA gave D and trimming, while V, J and clone size come from that table. The repertoire holds about 400,000 clones, roughly 85% seen once, with around 1.4% in the top ten. V lost 4 bases and J lost 1, with 16 bases in between. The CDR3 sequence is 17 residues long. The germline gives CDR1 LGHDT, CDR2 YNNKEL (reference sequence).

The source material was peripheral blood. This TCR came from a woman aged 30 to 39 with active or convalescent COVID-19. The rearrangement joins TRBV3-1 (or the pseudogene TRBV3-2) to TRBJ1-4; no reliable D call. CDR3 bases: TGTGCCAGCAGCCCGCCGGGGTCAAAAGGAACTAATGAAAAACTGTTTTTT. Translation: CASSPPGSKGTNEKLFF.